The next 2 T cell receptor beta chains were all read from a single sample in a study of cytomegalovirus exposure and HLA in healthy donors (dated by TCRdb to about 2017). Libraries were prepared through the immunoSEQ multiplex PCR assay. The multiplex PCR relied on a mix of 60 forward primers for TCR Vbeta segments and 13 reverse primers for TCR Jbeta segments. Imported from immuneACCESS, the table was reduced by TCRdb to in-frame sequences with V and J called. These copies leave out some clones; in studies compared against another copy, an unresolved V gene accounts for under half, and the cause of the remainder is not known. Recorded for this sample are about 62,000 clones; over 60% of them occurred a single time. 4.5% to 6% of the sample is taken by the ten largest. The sequenced sample was PBMCs. The source is a woman in her 30s in good health and CMV-seronegative.

This clone was counted only a few times. The J gene is TRBJ2-3, the V gene TRBV11-2; D is uncertain. CDR3 length: 15 residues. Germline V lookup: CDR1 SGHAT, CDR2 FQNNGV. The V gene lost 5 bases and the J gene lost 2 bases, with 14 bases spanning the gap. CDR3 bases: TGTGCCAGCAGCCCTCTAGTGAGGCTCACAGATACGCAGTATTTT. Residues: CASSPLVRLTDTQYF.

This chain connects TRBV6-5 to TRBJ2-2, with TRBD2 identical over 9 bases. Germline lookup yields CDR1 MNHEY and CDR2 SVGAGI. The CDR3 spans 16 residues. The J segment lost 4 bases and the V segment lost 2 bases, leaving 5 bases of the junction unmatched. The CDR3 here is CASSYEGSGSTGELFF. The CDR3 bases are TGTGCCAGCAGTTACGAAGGTAGCGGGAGCACCGGGGAGCTGTTTTTT.